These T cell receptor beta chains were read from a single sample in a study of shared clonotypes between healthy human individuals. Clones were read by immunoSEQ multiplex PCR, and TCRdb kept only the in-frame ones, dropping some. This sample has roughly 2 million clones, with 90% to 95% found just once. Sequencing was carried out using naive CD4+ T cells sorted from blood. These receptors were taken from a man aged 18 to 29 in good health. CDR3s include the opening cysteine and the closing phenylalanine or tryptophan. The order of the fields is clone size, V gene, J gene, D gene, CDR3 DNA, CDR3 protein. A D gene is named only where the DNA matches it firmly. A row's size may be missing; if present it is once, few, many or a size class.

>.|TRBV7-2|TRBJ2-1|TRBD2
TGTGCCAGCAGACCAAGCGGGGGATACAATGAGCAGTTCTTC
CASRPSGGYNEQFF
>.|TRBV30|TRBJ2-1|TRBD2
TGTGCCTGGAGTATTAAGCTAGCGGGATCGGATGAGCAGTTCTTC
CAWSIKLAGSDEQFF
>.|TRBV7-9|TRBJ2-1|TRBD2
TGTGCCAGCAGCCGTGCCGGGACTAGCGGGAGTAGTGAGCAGTTCTTC
CASSRAGTSGSSEQFF
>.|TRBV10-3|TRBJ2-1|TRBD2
TGTGCCATCGGATTACTAGCGGGAGGGGGTGAGCAGTTCTTC
CAIGLLAGGGEQFF
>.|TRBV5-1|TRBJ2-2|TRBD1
TGCGCCAGCAAAAAGGCCGGGACAGGGAACACCGGGGAGCTGTTTTTT
CASKKAGTGNTGELFF
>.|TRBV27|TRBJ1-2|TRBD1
TGTGCCAGCAGCCAGACAGGGTTCGTATTTGGCTACACCTTC
CASSQTGFVFGYTF
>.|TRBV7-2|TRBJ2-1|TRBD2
TGTGCCAGCAGCTTAGGGACTAGCGGGTCATACAATGAGCAGTTCTTC
CASSLGTSGSYNEQFF
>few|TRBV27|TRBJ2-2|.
TGTGCCAGCAGTTTCTTAGGCGGGGAGCTGTTTTTT
CASSFLGGELFF
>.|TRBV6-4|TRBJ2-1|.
TGTGCCAGCAGTGAAGGTGGAGTCAATGAGCAGTTCTTC
CASSEGGVNEQFF
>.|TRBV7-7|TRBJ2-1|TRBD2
TGTGCTAGCAGCCCGAGACTAGCGGGTAAGCAGTTCTTC
CASSPRLAGKQFF
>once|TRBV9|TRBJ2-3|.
TGTGCCAGCAGCCCGAGGGTGGGAACAATCACAGATACGCAGTATTTT
CASSPRVGTITDTQYF
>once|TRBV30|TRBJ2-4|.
TGTGCCTGGAACCTCCCGGCCAAAAACATTCAGTACTTC
CAWNLPAKNIQYF
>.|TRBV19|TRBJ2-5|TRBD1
TGTGCCAGTAGTATTCTGGCAGGGGGAAGGGAGACCCAGTACTTC
CASSILAGGRETQYF
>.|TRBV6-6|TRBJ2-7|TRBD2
TGTGCCAGCAGTTACTCGATGGACGGGAGGGCCGGCGAGCAGTACTTC
CASSYSMDGRAGEQYF
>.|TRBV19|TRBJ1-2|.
TGTGCCAGTAAGGATCAGGCTAACTATGGCTACACCTTC
CASKDQANYGYTF
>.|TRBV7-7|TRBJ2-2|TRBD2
TGTGCTAGCAGCTCCCGACTAGCGGGGACTAACACCGGGGAGCTGTTTTTT
CASSSRLAGTNTGELFF
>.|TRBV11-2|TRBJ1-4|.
TGTGCCAGCAGCTTAGGGGGTACAACTAATGAAAAACTGTTTTTT
CASSLGGTTNEKLFF
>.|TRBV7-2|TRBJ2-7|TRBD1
TGTGCCAGCAGCTTAGCGCCCCAGGACAGGGAGTGGGGGTACTTC
CASSLAPQDREWGYF
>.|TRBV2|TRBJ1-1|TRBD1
TGTGCCAGCAGCTCGACAGGGCGATGGGCTGAAGCTTTCTTT
CASSSTGRWAEAFF
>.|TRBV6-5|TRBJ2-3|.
TGTGCCAGCAGGTCGCTCTCCACAGATACGCAGTATTTT
CASRSLSTDTQYF
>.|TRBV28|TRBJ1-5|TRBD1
TGTGCCAGCAGTTTTGGGCAGGGGGCAAAACAGCCCCAGCATTTT
CASSFGQGAKQPQHF
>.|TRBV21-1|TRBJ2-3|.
TGTGCCAGCAGCAAAGGACTAGCGGGACGTGGCATCACAGATACGCAGTATTTT
CASSKGLAGRGITDTQYF
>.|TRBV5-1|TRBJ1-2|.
TGCGCCAGCAGCTTGGAAGGGGGGGCAGACTATGGCTACACCTTC
CASSLEGGADYGYTF
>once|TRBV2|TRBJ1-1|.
TGTGCCAGCATGGGAACTTTTTCGAACACTGAAGCTTTCTTT
CASMGTFSNTEAFF
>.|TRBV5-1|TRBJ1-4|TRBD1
TGCGCCAGCAGCTTGACAGGGGGCGCGGAGGAAAAACTGTTTTTT
CASSLTGGAEEKLFF
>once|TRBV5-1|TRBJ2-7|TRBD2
TGCGCCAGCAGCAGGATAGCGGGAGGGGCCGCCTACGAGCAGTACTTC
CASSRIAGGAAYEQYF
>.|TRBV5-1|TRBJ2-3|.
TGCGCCAGCCGAATGGATCAGCAGATCACAGATACGCAGTATTTT
CASRMDQQITDTQYF
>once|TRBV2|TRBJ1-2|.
TGTGCCAGCAGTTTGACAGGTTCCCCTGGCTACACCTTC
CASSLTGSPGYTF
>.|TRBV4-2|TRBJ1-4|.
TGTGCCAGCAGCTTGGCCGAAGATACTAATGAAAAACTGTTTTTT
CASSLAEDTNEKLFF
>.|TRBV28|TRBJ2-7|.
TGTGCCAGCAGTCACTATGGGTCGGGAGAGGGTTCCTACGAGCAGTACTTC
CASSHYGSGEGSYEQYF
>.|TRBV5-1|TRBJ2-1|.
TGCGCCAGCAGCCGGTTGGGCGCGAGTGACCCCTGGGATGAGCAGTTCTTC
CASSRLGASDPWDEQFF
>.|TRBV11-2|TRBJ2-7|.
TGTGCCAGCAGCTTAACCAATACCTACGAGCAGTACTTC
CASSLTNTYEQYF
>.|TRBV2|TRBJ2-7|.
TGTGCCAGCAGTGAGCTGAGGGGCTACGAGCAGTACTTC
CASSELRGYEQYF
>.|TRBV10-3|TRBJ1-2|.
TGTGCCATCAGTGAGTCGGCGGATTATGGCTACACCTTC
CAISESADYGYTF
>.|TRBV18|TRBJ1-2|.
TGTGCCAGCTCACCACCGGCCGCAAGGGAAGGGGTCTATGGCTACACCTTC
CASSPPAAREGVYGYTF
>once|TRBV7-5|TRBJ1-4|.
TGTGCCAGAAGCCGTTCAGGGGGTTATGAAAAACTGTTTTTT
CARSRSGGYEKLFF
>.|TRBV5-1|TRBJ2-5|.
TGCGCCAGCAGCCTTGGAGGCATCAACCAAGAGACCCAGTACTTC
CASSLGGINQETQYF
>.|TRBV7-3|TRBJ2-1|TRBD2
TGTGCCAGCAGCCTTCGCGGGGGGTATGAGCAGTTCTTC
CASSLRGGYEQFF
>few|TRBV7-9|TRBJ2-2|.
TGTGCCAGCAGCTCTACGAATCCCGGGGAGCTGTTTTTT
CASSSTNPGELFF
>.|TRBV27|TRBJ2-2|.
TGTGCCAGGCCCAAGAGGAGATATAGGAACACCGGGGAGCTGTTTTTT
CARPKRRYRNTGELFF
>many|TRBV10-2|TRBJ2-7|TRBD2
TGCGCCAGCAGATTAGCGGGACTCTACGAGCAGTACTTC
CASRLAGLYEQYF
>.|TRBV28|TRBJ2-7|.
TGTGCCAGCAGTTTATTACAGACGTTAAGCTCCTACGAGCAGTACTTC
CASSLLQTLSSYEQYF
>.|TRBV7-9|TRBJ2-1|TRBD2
TGTGCCAGCAGCTTAGCGGGTCTAGCGGGAGGCAGCTCCTACAATGAGCAGTTCTTC
CASSLAGLAGGSSYNEQFF
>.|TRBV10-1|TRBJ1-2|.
TGCGCCAGCAGTGAGGGAGCTAACTATGGCTACACCTTC
CASSEGANYGYTF
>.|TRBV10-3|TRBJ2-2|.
TGTGCCATCATGGATAGCGCGAACACCGGGGAGCTGTTTTTT
CAIMDSANTGELFF
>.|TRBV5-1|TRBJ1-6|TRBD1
TGCGCCAGCAGCGCAGGACAGGGCTATTATAATTCACCCCTCCACTTT
CASSAGQGYYNSPLHF
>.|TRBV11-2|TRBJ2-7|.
TGTGCCAGCAGCCCCCAGACAGGAGGGTCCTCCTACGAGCAGTACTTC
CASSPQTGGSSYEQYF
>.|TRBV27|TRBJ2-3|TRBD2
TGTGCCAGCAGTTTTATAAGGGGGCCATGGCTAGCGGGAGGAGAAGATACGCAGTATTTT
CASSFIRGPWLAGGEDTQYF
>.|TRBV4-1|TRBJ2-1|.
TGCGCCAGCAGCCAAGCCCCGGCCCTTGAGCAGTTCTTC
CASSQAPALEQFF
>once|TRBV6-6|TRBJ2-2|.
TGTGCCAGCAGTTACACGGGGTCAGACGCCGGGGAGCTGTTTTTT
CASSYTGSDAGELFF
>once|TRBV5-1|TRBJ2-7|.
TGCGCCAGCAGCTTGAATGGAGGGACCTACGAGCAGTACTTC
CASSLNGGTYEQYF
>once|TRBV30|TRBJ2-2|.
TGTGCCTGGAGTGGGGCTAACGGGGAGCTGTTTTTT
CAWSGANGELFF
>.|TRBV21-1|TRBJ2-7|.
TGTGCCAGCAAATCGATTTTACCCTACCCTTCCTACGAGCAGTACTTC
CASKSILPYPSYEQYF
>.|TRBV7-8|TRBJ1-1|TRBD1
TGTGCCAGCAGCCCGGACAGGGGGCGGGAAGCTTTCTTT
CASSPDRGREAFF
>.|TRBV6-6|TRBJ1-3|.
TGTGCCAGCAGTGATAACAGGGTGCCTGGAAACACCATATATTTT
CASSDNRVPGNTIYF
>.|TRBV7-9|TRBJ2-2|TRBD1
TGTGCCAGCAGCCTTAGGGTTAGGGGGACAGAGAACACCGGGGAGCTGTTTTTT
CASSLRVRGTENTGELFF
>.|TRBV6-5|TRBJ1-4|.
TGTGCCAGCAGTTACCATGGGGGGCAAAATGAAAAACTGTTTTTT
CASSYHGGQNEKLFF
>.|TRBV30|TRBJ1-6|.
TGTGCCTGGAGCCCGCCCCGACTAAATTCACCCCTCCACTTT
CAWSPPRLNSPLHF
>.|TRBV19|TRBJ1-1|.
TGTGCCAGTAGGTATAGGACAGCCGCTGAAGCTTTCTTT
CASRYRTAAEAFF